The 8 T cell receptor beta chains below all came from one sample that was sequenced in a study of T cell repertoires in cytomegalovirus infection. Their recognized antigens are unknown. TCRdb reanalysed the reads using MiXCR and keeps one entry per CDR3 protein. The sample shows about a million distinct CDR3 sequences, 25% to 40% of them seen only once. Sequencing used cultured CD8+ T cells from PBMCs, obtained from culture after CMV antigen stimulation. The receptors originated from a human donor in good health (CMV status not recorded). Some clones in this sample may be carry-over from other donors' samples.

The V and J genes are TRBV7-9 and TRBJ2-2; D possibly corresponds to TRBD1 (5 bases). The V gene lost 2 bases and the J gene lost 2 bases, with 9 bases spanning the gap. Per germline, CDR1 SEHNR and CDR2 FQNEAQ (reference sequence). The CDR3 runs 15 residues. The CDR3 reads CASSLFDRNTGELFF. As DNA, the CDR3 is TGTGCCAGCAGCTTATTTGACAGAAACACCGGGGAGCTGTTTTTT.

J is TRBJ1-2 and V is TRBV5-6, with D possibly being TRBD1 (5 bases). The length of the CDR3 is 15 residues. Germline-derived CDR1 and CDR2 are SGHDT and YYEEEE. With 2 bases removed from V and 4 bases from J, the gap between germline ends came to 15 bases. CDR3 in DNA: TGTGCCAGCAGCTTAGGCCGGGACCTGGTCTATGGCTACACCTTC. This translates into CASSLGRDLVYGYTF.

This clonotype came up many times. The genes are TRBV7-2 and TRBJ2-1; 7 positions match TRBD2. This CDR3 has 15 residues. Germline values: CDR1 SGHTA, CDR2 FQGNSA. V gave up 4 bases and J gave up 5 bases; unmatched junction bases: 8. CDR3: CASSYAASGHNEQFF. CDR3 nucleotide sequence: TGTGCCAGCAGCTACGCGGCTAGCGGCCACAATGAGCAGTTCTTC.

V and J are TRBV6-1 and TRBJ1-2, with a possible D match to TRBD1 (5 bases). The V gene's germline CDR1 is MNHNS and CDR2 SASEGT. This CDR3 spans 19 amino acids. V was cut by 5 bases and J by 3 bases, with 28 bases left in between. The CDR3 reads CASSPKRAPGGAADYGYTF. The CDR3 DNA reads as TGTGCCAGCAGTCCGAAGAGGGCCCCGGGAGGGGCAGCGGACTATGGCTACACCTTC.

This chain links TRBV10-3 with TRBJ1-6; D gene unclear. This CDR3 has 16 residues. Trimming left V 6 bases short and J 5 bases short, with 17 bases between. Germline assignment: CDR1 ENHRY and CDR2 SYGVKD. This chain's CDR3 is CAIRDGSTRDNSPLHF. The CDR3 nucleotides read TGTGCCATCAGGGACGGGAGTACCCGTGATAATTCACCCCTCCACTTT.

The sample holds a few counts of this clonotype. The rearrangement joins TRBV11-1 to TRBJ2-2; 13 bases are a match to TRBD2. The length of the CDR3 is 18 residues. Trimming cost V 4 bases and J 6 bases; bases outside gene matches: 11. Germline-derived CDR1 and CDR2 are SGHAT and FQDESV (reference sequence). The chain's CDR3 is CASSSGLAGPRGAGELFF. The CDR3 DNA sequence: TGTGCCAGCAGCTCGGGACTAGCGGGGCCTCGGGGGGCCGGGGAGCTGTTTTTT.

This clonotype was seen only once. The chain has TRBV6-1 and TRBJ2-7, with D possibly TRBD2 on 5 matching bases. The length of the CDR3 is 12 residues. Germline V lookup: CDR1 MNHNS, CDR2 SASEGT. In nucleotides, the CDR3 is TGTGCCAGCGGTGACTTGGGAGACGAGCAGTACGTC. Amino acid sequence: CASGDLGDEQYV.

This clonotype appeared a few times. V gene TRBV19 combines with J gene TRBJ1-2; 7 positions agree with TRBD1. Germline trimming cut 6 bases from V and 4 bases from J; bases unmatched to any gene: 8. The germline CDR1 and CDR2 sequences are LNHDA and SQIVND (reference sequence). The CDR3 extends over 14 amino acids. This chain's CDR3 is CASRKTGVGYGYTF. CDR3 DNA: TGTGCCAGTAGGAAAACAGGGGTTGGCTATGGCTACACCTTC.